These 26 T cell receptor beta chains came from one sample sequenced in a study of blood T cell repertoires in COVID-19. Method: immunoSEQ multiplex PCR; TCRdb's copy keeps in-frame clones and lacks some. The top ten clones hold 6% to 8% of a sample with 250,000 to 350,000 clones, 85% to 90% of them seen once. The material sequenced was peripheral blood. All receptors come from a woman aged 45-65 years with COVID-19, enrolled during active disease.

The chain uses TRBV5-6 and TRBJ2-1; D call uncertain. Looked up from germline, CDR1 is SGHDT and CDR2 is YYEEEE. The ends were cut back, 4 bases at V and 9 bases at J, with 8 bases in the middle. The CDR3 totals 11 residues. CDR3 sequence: CASSRHSEQFF. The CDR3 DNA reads TGTGCCAGCAGCCGCCACAGTGAGCAGTTCTTC.

The CDR3 region is CASSQQSRAAGGAFF. As DNA, the CDR3 is TGTGCCAGCAGCCAACAGTCTAGGGCGGCCGGGGGAGCTTTCTTT. V usage is TRBV3-1 (or the pseudogene TRBV3-2) and J usage is TRBJ1-1; a possible D gene is TRBD1 (5 bases). Trimming shortened V by 2 bases and J by 10 bases, and 20 bases separated the two germline ends. Germline CDR1 and CDR2: LGHDT and YNNKEL (reference sequence). The CDR3 totals 15 residues.

CDR3 sequence: CASSGVDRDPTEKLFF. The DNA of the CDR3 is TGTGCCAGCAGTGGGGTTGACAGGGATCCGACTGAAAAACTGTTTTTT. This sequence joins TRBV6-1 and TRBJ1-4; 7 bases match TRBD1. J gave up 7 bases and V 4 bases, and 12 bases lay outside the gene matches. CDR1 and CDR2 (germline): MNHNS, SASEGT. This CDR3 is built from 16 residues.

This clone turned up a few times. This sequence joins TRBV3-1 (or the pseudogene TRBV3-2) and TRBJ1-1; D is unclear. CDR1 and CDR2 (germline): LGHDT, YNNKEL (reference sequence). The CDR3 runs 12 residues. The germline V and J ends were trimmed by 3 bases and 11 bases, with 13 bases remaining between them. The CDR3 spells CASSHQSVVAFF. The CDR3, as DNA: TGTGCCAGCAGCCACCAGTCCGTCGTTGCTTTCTTT.

CDR3 nucleotide sequence: TGTGCCAGCAGTGGGGGGACAGCCGCTACTTATAGCAATCAGCCCCAGCATTTT. It is translated as CASSGGTAATYSNQPQHF. This chain connects TRBV2 to TRBJ1-5; 7 bases align to TRBD1. V gave up 4 bases and J gave up 0 bases; unmatched junction bases: 12. Germline CDR1 and CDR2: SNHLY and FYNNEI. The CDR3 extends over 18 amino acids.

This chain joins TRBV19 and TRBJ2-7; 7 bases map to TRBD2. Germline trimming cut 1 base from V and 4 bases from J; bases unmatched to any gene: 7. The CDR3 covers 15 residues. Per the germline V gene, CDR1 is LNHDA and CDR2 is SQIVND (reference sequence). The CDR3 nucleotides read TGTGCCAGTAGTATAGGGGGGGGTCCAGGGTACGAGCAGTACTTC. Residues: CASSIGGGPGYEQYF.

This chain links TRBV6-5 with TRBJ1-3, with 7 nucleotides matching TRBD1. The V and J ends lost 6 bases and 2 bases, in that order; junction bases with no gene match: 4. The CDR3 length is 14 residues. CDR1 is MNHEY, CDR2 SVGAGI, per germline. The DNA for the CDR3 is TGTGCCAGCAGCCGGACAGGTGCTGGAAACACCATATATTTT. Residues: CASSRTGAGNTIYF.

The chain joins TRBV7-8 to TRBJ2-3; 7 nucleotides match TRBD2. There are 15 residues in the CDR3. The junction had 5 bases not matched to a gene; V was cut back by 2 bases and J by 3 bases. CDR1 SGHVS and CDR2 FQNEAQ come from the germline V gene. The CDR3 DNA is TGTGCCAGCAGCTTATGGGGGGGTGGGACAGATACGCAGTATTTT. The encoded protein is CASSLWGGGTDTQYF.

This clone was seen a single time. CDR3 amino acids: CASSPGLAGGEETQYF. CDR3 DNA: TGTGCCAGCTCACCAGGCCTAGCGGGAGGGGAAGAGACCCAGTACTTC. The genes are TRBV18 and TRBJ2-5, with TRBD2 matching 12 bases. With V trimmed by 2 bases and J by 3 bases, 4 bases remained unmatched. The CDR3 has 16 amino acids. CDR1 is KGHSH and CDR2 is LQKENI in the germline V gene.

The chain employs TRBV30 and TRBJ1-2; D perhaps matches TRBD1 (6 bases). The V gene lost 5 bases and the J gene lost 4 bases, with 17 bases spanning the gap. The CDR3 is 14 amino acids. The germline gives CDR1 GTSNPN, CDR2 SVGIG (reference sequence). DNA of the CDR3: TGTGCCTGGCGGAAGGGGGATCTTAGCTATGGCTACACCTTC. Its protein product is CAWRKGDLSYGYTF.

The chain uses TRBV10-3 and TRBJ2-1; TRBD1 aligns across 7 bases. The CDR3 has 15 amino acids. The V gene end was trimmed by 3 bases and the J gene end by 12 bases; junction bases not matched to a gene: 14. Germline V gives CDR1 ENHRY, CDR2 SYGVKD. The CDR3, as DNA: TGTGCCATCAGTGACCCCGGACAGGTTCAGGGTGTGCAGTTCTTC. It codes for CAISDPGQVQGVQFF.

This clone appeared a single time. The CDR3 sequence: CASSSALGGRKEETQYF. CDR3 nucleotide sequence: TGTGCCAGCAGTTCTGCTTTGGGGGGGAGAAAAGAAGAGACCCAGTACTTC. The chain combines TRBV27 with TRBJ2-5; TRBD2 matches 7 bases. Germline trimming cut 4 bases from V and 3 bases from J; bases unmatched to any gene: 14. The germline CDR1 and CDR2 sequences are MNHEY and SMNVEV (reference sequence). The CDR3 has 17 residues.

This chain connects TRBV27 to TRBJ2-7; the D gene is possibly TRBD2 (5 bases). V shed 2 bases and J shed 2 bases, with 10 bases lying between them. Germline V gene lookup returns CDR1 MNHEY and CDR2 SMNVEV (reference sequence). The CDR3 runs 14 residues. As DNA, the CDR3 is TGTGCCAGCAGTTTACACGAGGGAGCCTACGAGCAGTACTTC. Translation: CASSLHEGAYEQYF.

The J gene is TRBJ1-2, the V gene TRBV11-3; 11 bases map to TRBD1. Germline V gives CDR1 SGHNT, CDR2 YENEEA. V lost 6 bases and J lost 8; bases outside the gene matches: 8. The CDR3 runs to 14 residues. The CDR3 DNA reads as TGTGCCAGCAGTCGGACAGGGGGCTGGATGGGCTACACCTTC. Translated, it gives CASSRTGGWMGYTF.

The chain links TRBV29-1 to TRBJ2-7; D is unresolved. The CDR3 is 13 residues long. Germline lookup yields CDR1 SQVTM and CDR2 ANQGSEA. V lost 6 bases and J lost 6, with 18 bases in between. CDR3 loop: CSVLHGSAAEQYF. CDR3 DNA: TGCAGCGTGCTACACGGGTCGGCTGCCGAGCAGTACTTC.

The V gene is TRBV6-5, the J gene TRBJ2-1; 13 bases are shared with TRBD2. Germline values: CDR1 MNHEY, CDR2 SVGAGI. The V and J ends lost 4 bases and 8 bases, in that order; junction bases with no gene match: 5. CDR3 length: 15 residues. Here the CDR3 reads CASSFTSGRDDEQFF. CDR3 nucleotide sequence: TGTGCCAGCAGTTTCACTAGCGGGAGGGATGATGAGCAGTTCTTC.

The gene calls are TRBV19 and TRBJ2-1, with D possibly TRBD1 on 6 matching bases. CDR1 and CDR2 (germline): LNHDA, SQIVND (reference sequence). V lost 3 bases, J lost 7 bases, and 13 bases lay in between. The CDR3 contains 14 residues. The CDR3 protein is CASSILPTGNEQFF. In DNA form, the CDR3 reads TGTGCCAGTAGTATTCTCCCAACAGGGAATGAGCAGTTCTTC. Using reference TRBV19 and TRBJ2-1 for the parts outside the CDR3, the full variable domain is DGGITQSPKYLFRKEGQNVTLSCEQNLNHDAMYWYRQDPGQGLRLIYYSQIVNDFQKGDIAEGYSVSREKKESFPLTVTSAQKNPTAFYLCASSILPTGNEQFFGPGTRLTVL.

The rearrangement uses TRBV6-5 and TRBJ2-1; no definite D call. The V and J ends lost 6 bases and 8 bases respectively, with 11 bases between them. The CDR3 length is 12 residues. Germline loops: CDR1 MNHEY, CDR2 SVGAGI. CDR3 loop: CASSSSGHEQFF. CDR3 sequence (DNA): TGTGCCAGCAGCTCTAGTGGCCATGAGCAGTTCTTC.

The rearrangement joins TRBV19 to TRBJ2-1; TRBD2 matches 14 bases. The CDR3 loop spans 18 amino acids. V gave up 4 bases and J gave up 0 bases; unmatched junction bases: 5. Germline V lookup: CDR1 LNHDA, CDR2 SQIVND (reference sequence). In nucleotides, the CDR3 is TGTGCCAGTAGTACATGGACTAGCGGGAGGAGCTCCTACAATGAGCAGTTCTTC. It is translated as CASSTWTSGRSSYNEQFF.

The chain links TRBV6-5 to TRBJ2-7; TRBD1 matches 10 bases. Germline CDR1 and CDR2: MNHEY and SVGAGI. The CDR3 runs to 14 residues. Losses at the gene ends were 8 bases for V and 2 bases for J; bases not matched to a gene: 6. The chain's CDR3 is CASAWDRGTYEQYF. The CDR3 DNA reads TGTGCCAGCGCCTGGGACAGGGGAACCTACGAGCAGTACTTC.

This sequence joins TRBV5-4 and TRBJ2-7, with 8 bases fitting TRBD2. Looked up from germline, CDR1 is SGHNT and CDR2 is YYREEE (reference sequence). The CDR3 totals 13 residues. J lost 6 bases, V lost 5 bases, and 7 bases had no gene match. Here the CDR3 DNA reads TGTGCCAGCAGGCCGGGGGGACTAGGCGAGCAGTACTTC. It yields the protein CASRPGGLGEQYF.

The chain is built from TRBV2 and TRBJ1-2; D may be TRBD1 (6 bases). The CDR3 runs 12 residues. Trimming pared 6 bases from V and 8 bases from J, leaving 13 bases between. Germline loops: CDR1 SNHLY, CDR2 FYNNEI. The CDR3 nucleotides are TGTGCCAGCAGGGCACAGGGACGAGGCTACACCTTC. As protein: CASRAQGRGYTF. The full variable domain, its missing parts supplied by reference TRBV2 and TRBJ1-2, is EPEVTQTPSHQVTQMGQEVILRCVPISNHLYFYWYRQILGQKVEFLVSFYNNEISEKSEIFDDQFSVERPDGSNFTLKIRSTKLEDSAMYFCASRAQGRGYTFGSGTRLTVV.

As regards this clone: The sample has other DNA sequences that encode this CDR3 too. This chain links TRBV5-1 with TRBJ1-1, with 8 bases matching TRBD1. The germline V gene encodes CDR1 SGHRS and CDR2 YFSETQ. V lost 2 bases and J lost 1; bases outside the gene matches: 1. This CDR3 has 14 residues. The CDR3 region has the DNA TGCGCCAGCAGCTTAACAGGGGGGAACACTGAAGCTTTCTTT. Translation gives CASSLTGGNTEAFF.

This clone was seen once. In DNA form, the CDR3 reads TGTGCCAGCAGCCAACGACAGACATCTCATAGCACAGATACGCAGTATTTT. Its translation: CASSQRQTSHSTDTQYF. The chain is built from TRBV5-6 and TRBJ2-3; maybe TRBD1 (5 bases). The CDR3 contains 17 residues. Trimming cost V 4 bases and J 0 bases, with 18 bases left between them. CDR1 is SGHDT, CDR2 YYEEEE, per germline. The full variable domain, with the rest looked up from reference TRBV5-6 and TRBJ2-3, is DAGVTQSPTHLIKTRGQQVTLRCSPKSGHDTVSWYQQALGQGPQFIFQYYEEEERQRGNFPDRFSGHQFPNYSSELNVNALLLGDSALYLCASSQRQTSHSTDTQYFGPGTRLTVL.

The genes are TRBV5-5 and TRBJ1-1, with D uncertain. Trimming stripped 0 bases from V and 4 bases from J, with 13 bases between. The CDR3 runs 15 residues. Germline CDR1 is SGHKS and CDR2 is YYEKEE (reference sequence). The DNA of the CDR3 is TGTGCCAGCAGCTTGGTGAGGGCGGGGAGCACTGAAGCTTTCTTT. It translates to CASSLVRAGSTEAFF.

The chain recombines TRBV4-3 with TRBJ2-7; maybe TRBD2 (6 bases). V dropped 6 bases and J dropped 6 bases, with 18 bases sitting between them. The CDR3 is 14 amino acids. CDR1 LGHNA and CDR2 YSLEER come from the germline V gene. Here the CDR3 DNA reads TGCGCCAGCAGTCCTGGGACTTCCCCACCCGAGCAGTACTTC. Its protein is CASSPGTSPPEQYF.